One sample yielded the 12 T cell receptor beta chains listed below, sequenced in a study of T cell repertoires in cytomegalovirus infection. Antigen specificity for these receptors is unknown. MiXCR, applied by TCRdb to the reads, yields one record per CDR3 protein. The sample carries around 570,000 distinct CDR3 sequences, about 40% recorded once. The source material was cultured PBMCs, sampled from culture after CMV antigen stimulation. The source of these receptors is a human donor in good health (CMV status not recorded). Some clones in this sample may be carry-over from other donors' samples.

V and J are TRBV4-2 and TRBJ2-2; 16 bases match TRBD2. This CDR3 contains 18 residues. With V trimmed by 4 bases and J by 4 bases, 6 bases remained unmatched. Germline V lookup: CDR1 LGHNA, CDR2 YNFKEQ. CDR3 loop: CASSLGLAGGYGTGELFF. The CDR3 DNA follows: TGTGCCAGCAGCCTGGGACTAGCGGGAGGGTACGGCACCGGGGAGCTGTTTTTT.

This clonotype was detected a few times. The chain is built from TRBV7-9 and TRBJ2-7; D perhaps matches TRBD1 (6 bases). The CDR3 covers 16 residues. CDR1 SEHNR and CDR2 FQNEAQ come from the germline V gene (reference sequence). Trimming took 4 bases from V and 0 from J, leaving 16 bases between them. CDR3 DNA sequence: TGTGCCAGCAGCTCCGGCCAGGGGACGGGCTCCTACGAGCAGTACTTC. It specifies CASSSGQGTGSYEQYF.

CDR3 sequence (DNA): TGTGCCAGCAGACCTTACAGAGACCAAGAGACCCAGTACTTC. It is translated as CASRPYRDQETQYF. The V and J genes are TRBV6-2 or TRBV6-3 and TRBJ2-5; D not resolved. Germline CDR1 MNHEY, CDR2 SVGEGT. Trimming took off 6 bases at V and 0 bases at J, with 11 bases between the two ends. This CDR3 is 14 amino acids long.

This clonotype has only a few counts. V usage is TRBV2 and J usage is TRBJ1-2, with no clear D. The V gene lost 4 bases and the J gene lost 4 bases, with 10 bases spanning the gap. Germline CDR1 is SNHLY and CDR2 is FYNNEI. The CDR3 has 13 amino acids. Here the CDR3 DNA reads TGTGCCAGCAGTGCAACCCGGTCCTATGGCTACACCTTC. The encoded protein is CASSATRSYGYTF.

The rearrangement joins TRBV28 to TRBJ1-6, with D unclear. Germline CDR1 reads MDHEN; CDR2 reads SYDVKM. V was trimmed by 7 bases and J by 0 bases, leaving 10 bases between them. The CDR3 is 15 amino acids. Here the CDR3 reads CASTSVRSYNSPLHF. CDR3 DNA sequence: TGTGCCAGCACCTCCGTACGCTCCTATAATTCACCCCTCCACTTT.

The V and J genes are TRBV7-2 and TRBJ1-1; D is uncertain. The CDR3 has 14 amino acids. Trimming pared 8 bases from V and 4 bases from J, leaving 17 bases between. Germline values: CDR1 SGHTA, CDR2 FQGNSA. This CDR3 reads CASVLGQAGTEAFF. CDR3 nucleotides: TGTGCCAGCGTCCTAGGGCAGGCGGGCACTGAAGCTTTCTTT.

This clonotype appeared a few times. The rearrangement joins TRBV7-9 to TRBJ2-2; D not resolved. V was clipped by 7 bases and J by 4 bases, with 10 bases between them. Germline V gene lookup returns CDR1 SEHNR and CDR2 FQNEAQ (reference sequence). This CDR3 has 13 residues. The CDR3: CASILSGTGELFF. The CDR3 coding sequence is TGTGCCAGCATCCTGTCTGGCACCGGGGAGCTGTTTTTT.

This clonotype has just one count. A much larger clone lies one base from this, so it may be a read error. This sequence joins TRBV7-9 and TRBJ1-4; D not certain. The CDR3 has 11 residues. Trimming pared 3 bases from V and 6 bases from J, leaving 2 bases between. Germline CDR1 is SEHNR and CDR2 is FQNEAQ (reference sequence). The CDR3 sequence: CASSFDEKLFF. CDR3 in DNA: TGTGCCAGCAGCTTCGATGAAAAACTGTTTTTT.

J is TRBJ2-1 and V is TRBV7-9; D unclear. Germline V gene lookup returns CDR1 SEHNR and CDR2 FQNEAQ (reference sequence). This CDR3 comprises 15 residues. Between the trimmed V and J ends, which lost 4 bases and 8 bases, there was a span of 18 bases. This CDR3 reads CASSSLDRPGHEQFF. The CDR3, as DNA: TGTGCCAGCAGCTCTTTGGACCGCCCAGGCCATGAGCAGTTCTTC.

In this sample, this clonotype turned up a few times. The gene calls are TRBV19 and TRBJ1-5, with D unclear. The germline V gene encodes CDR1 LNHDA and CDR2 SQIVND (reference sequence). The ends were cut back, 1 base at V and 1 base at J, with 8 bases in the middle. The CDR3 has 15 amino acids. The CDR3 coding sequence is TGTGCCAGTAGTATAGCACAGTCCAGCAATCAGCCCCAGCATTTT. This gives the protein CASSIAQSSNQPQHF.

This clonotype came up once. The chain carries TRBV27 and TRBJ1-1, with no clear D. The CDR3 runs 13 residues. Germline V gene lookup returns CDR1 MNHEY and CDR2 SMNVEV (reference sequence). V gave up 1 base and J gave up 11 bases, with 14 bases separating them. The CDR3: CASSLLVGRRAFF. The CDR3 nucleotides are TGTGCCAGCAGTTTATTGGTCGGGAGAAGGGCTTTCTTT.

A single count supports this clonotype. V is TRBV6-1 and J is TRBJ2-6, with D unresolved. The germline CDR1 and CDR2 sequences are MNHNS and SASEGT. The CDR3 is 15 amino acids. Trimming cost V 8 bases and J 2 bases, with 13 bases left between them. The chain's CDR3 is CASGLQPTGANVLTF. CDR3 DNA: TGTGCCAGCGGCTTACAACCTACTGGGGCCAACGTCCTGACTTTC.